This is a list of T cell receptor beta chains from one sample in a study of blood T cell repertoires in COVID-19. Sequencing used immunoSEQ multiplex PCR; TCRdb keeps in-frame clones, though not all of them. Seen here are 400,000 to 550,000 clones, around 89% observed once, and the top ten hold about 4.3%. The sample comprised peripheral blood. The receptors here all came from a woman aged 30 to 39 with acute or convalescent COVID-19. Both conserved end residues are part of each CDR3. Fields, in order: D gene, clone size, J gene, V gene, CDR3 DNA, CDR3 protein. The D gene is left open where the match is weak. Size is omitted from some rows. Given values are once, few, many or a class for expanded clones.

D gene: TRBD2; clone size: NA; J gene: TRBJ2-7; V gene: TRBV7-2; CDR3 DNA: TGTGCCAGCAGCGCTAGCGGGGGGACCGGCTACGAGCAGTACTTC; CDR3 protein: CASSASGGTGYEQYF
D gene: NA; clone size: NA; J gene: TRBJ2-1; V gene: TRBV6-5; CDR3 DNA: TGTGCCAGCAGTCGAGAAAATGAGCAGTTCTTC; CDR3 protein: CASSRENEQFF
D gene: NA; clone size: once; J gene: TRBJ2-7; V gene: TRBV6-2/TRBV6-3; CDR3 DNA: TGTGCCAGCAGTCAAAGACAGGACCCTTCCTACGAGCAGTACTTC; CDR3 protein: CASSQRQDPSYEQYF
D gene: TRBD1; clone size: NA; J gene: TRBJ1-1; V gene: TRBV4-1; CDR3 DNA: TGCGCCAGCAGCCAGACAGGGAGGAACACTGAAGCTTTCTTT; CDR3 protein: CASSQTGRNTEAFF
D gene: NA; clone size: NA; J gene: TRBJ2-2; V gene: TRBV5-1; CDR3 DNA: TGCGCCAGCAGCTTGCAGGCAGGGTTCACCGGGGAGCTGTTTTTT; CDR3 protein: CASSLQAGFTGELFF
D gene: NA; clone size: once; J gene: TRBJ2-3; V gene: TRBV12-3/TRBV12-4; CDR3 DNA: TGTGCCAGCAGTTTAACCCCGGTGGATACGCAGTATTTT; CDR3 protein: CASSLTPVDTQYF
D gene: TRBD1; clone size: NA; J gene: TRBJ1-5; V gene: TRBV5-8; CDR3 DNA: TGTGCCAGCAGCTTAACAGGGGGAGGGAATCAGCCCCAGCATTTT; CDR3 protein: CASSLTGGGNQPQHF
D gene: NA; clone size: once; J gene: TRBJ1-4; V gene: TRBV4-1; CDR3 DNA: TGCGCCAGCAGCCAAGATCCCGCAGGGCAACTGTTTTTT; CDR3 protein: CASSQDPAGQLFF
D gene: NA; clone size: NA; J gene: TRBJ2-5; V gene: TRBV10-3; CDR3 DNA: TGTGCCATCAGTGAGGGAGTTTGGGAGACCCAGTACTTC; CDR3 protein: CAISEGVWETQYF
D gene: NA; clone size: NA; J gene: TRBJ2-2; V gene: TRBV5-5; CDR3 DNA: TGTGCCAGCAGCCTTAGCGGTACCGGGGAGCTGTTTTTT; CDR3 protein: CASSLSGTGELFF
D gene: NA; clone size: NA; J gene: TRBJ2-1; V gene: TRBV10-3; CDR3 DNA: TGTGCCATCAGTGAGTCGATAACAGGGTATAGTGAGCAGTTCTTC; CDR3 protein: CAISESITGYSEQFF
D gene: NA; clone size: once; J gene: TRBJ1-2; V gene: TRBV4-2; CDR3 DNA: TGTGCCAGCAGCCAACAGGAAAGATCTAACTATGGCTACACCTTC; CDR3 protein: CASSQQERSNYGYTF
D gene: NA; clone size: NA; J gene: TRBJ2-7; V gene: TRBV29-1; CDR3 DNA: TGCAGCGTTGGGGGGGATAACGACGAGCAGTACTTC; CDR3 protein: CSVGGDNDEQYF
D gene: NA; clone size: NA; J gene: TRBJ2-1; V gene: TRBV24-1; CDR3 DNA: TGTGCCACCAGTGACACAACAGGGATATCCTACAATGAGCAGTTCTTC; CDR3 protein: CATSDTTGISYNEQFF
D gene: NA; clone size: NA; J gene: TRBJ1-5; V gene: TRBV2; CDR3 DNA: TGTGCCAGCAGTGAAGGGCAGGTCAGGGCCCAGCCCCAGCATTTT; CDR3 protein: CASSEGQVRAQPQHF
D gene: TRBD1; clone size: NA; J gene: TRBJ2-1; V gene: TRBV6-2/TRBV6-3; CDR3 DNA: TGTGCCAGCAGTTACTCAACAACCGGGACAGCTCACTACAATGAGCAGTTCTTC; CDR3 protein: CASSYSTTGTAHYNEQFF
D gene: NA; clone size: NA; J gene: TRBJ2-5; V gene: TRBV12-5; CDR3 DNA: TGTGCTAGTGGTTTGCCCCCGGTCGGGGAGACCCAGTACTTC; CDR3 protein: CASGLPPVGETQYF
D gene: TRBD1; clone size: NA; J gene: TRBJ1-4; V gene: TRBV15; CDR3 DNA: TGTGCCACCAGCAGGGACAGGGGTGTAGCTAATGAAAAACTGTTTTTT; CDR3 protein: CATSRDRGVANEKLFF
D gene: TRBD2; clone size: NA; J gene: TRBJ2-3; V gene: TRBV7-9; CDR3 DNA: TGTGCCAGCAGCTCGCTGACTAGCGGGGGGATGGATACGCAGTATTTT; CDR3 protein: CASSSLTSGGMDTQYF
D gene: TRBD2; clone size: NA; J gene: TRBJ2-3; V gene: TRBV28; CDR3 DNA: TGTGCCAGCAGTTTTGCAATAGGGCGGCGGGGGGGGACAGATACGCAGTATTTT; CDR3 protein: CASSFAIGRRGGTDTQYF
D gene: TRBD1; clone size: NA; J gene: TRBJ1-2; V gene: TRBV5-1; CDR3 DNA: TGCGCCAGCAGCTCACCCGACATGCGGACTGACAGGGGGAGAGGCTACACCTTC; CDR3 protein: CASSSPDMRTDRGRGYTF
D gene: TRBD2; clone size: once; J gene: TRBJ2-7; V gene: TRBV5-1; CDR3 DNA: TGCGCCAGCAGCTTTCCCACTAGCGCAAAGGAGCAGTACTTC; CDR3 protein: CASSFPTSAKEQYF
D gene: NA; clone size: NA; J gene: TRBJ1-3; V gene: TRBV15; CDR3 DNA: TGTGCCACCAGCAGAGACCCAGCTGGAAACACCATATATTTT; CDR3 protein: CATSRDPAGNTIYF
D gene: NA; clone size: once; J gene: TRBJ1-4; V gene: TRBV30; CDR3 DNA: TGTGCCTGGAGTCCGGGGGTAAAACTGTTTTTT; CDR3 protein: CAWSPGVKLFF